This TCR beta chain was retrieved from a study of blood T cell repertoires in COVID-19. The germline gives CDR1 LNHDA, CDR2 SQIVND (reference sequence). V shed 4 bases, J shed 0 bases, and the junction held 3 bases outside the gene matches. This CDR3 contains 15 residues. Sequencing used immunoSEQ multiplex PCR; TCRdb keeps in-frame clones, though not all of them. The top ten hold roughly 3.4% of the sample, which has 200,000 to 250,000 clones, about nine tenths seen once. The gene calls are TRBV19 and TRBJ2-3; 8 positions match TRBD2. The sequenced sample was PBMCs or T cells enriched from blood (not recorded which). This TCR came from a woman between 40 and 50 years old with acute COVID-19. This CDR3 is CASSRSGGSTDTQYF. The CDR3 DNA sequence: TGTGCCAGTAGTAGAAGCGGGGGTAGCACAGATACGCAGTATTTT.